This entry is about one T cell receptor (beta chain). This clone's antigen is unknown. The instrument given in TCRdb is NextSeq 550. The Human TCR Profiling Kit (MiLaboratory) was used to prepare UMI-labeled 5' RACE TRB cDNA libraries. cDNA synthesis used the entire amount of extracted RNA, and PCR amplification then used the entire amount of cDNA produced. Libraries were prepared in parallel using an identical number of PCR cycles. In the paper's pipeline: About 50,000 +/- 10,000 unique UMI-labeled TRB cDNA molecules per library were extracted with MIGEC and MiXCR, with at least two reads per UMI required. An average of around 40,000 +/- 10,000 functional in-frame TRB CDR3 nucleotide clonotypes without stop codons was found per library. After downsampling to 5000 UMI-labeled TRB molecules per sample, diversity metrics such as normalized Shannon-Wiener and Chao1 were calculated in VDJtools. For the central five CDR3 residues, VDJtools calculated physicochemical properties weighted by clonotype size, namely interaction energy, strength, volume and Kidera factor 4. The reads went through TCRdb reprocessing, and each CDR3 protein sequence gets one entry with no DNA. TCRdb, rather than the study authors, made the V and J calls. This sample's table carries approximately 88,000 distinct CDR3 sequences. Around 1.5% of the sample comes from the top ten.

The CDR3 starts with the cysteine, ends with the phenylalanine, and has 13 residues. DNA is not on record. The germline V gene yields SGHRS for CDR1 and YFSETQ for CDR2. Each CD8+ T cell subset was flow-sorted in triplicate, with 300,000 cells per subset placed directly into RLT lysis buffer. To exclude memory contaminants, naive CD8+ T cells were stringently defined as CD45RO-CCR7+CD27+CD95-. Peripheral blood mononuclear cells were isolated from buffy coats by standard density gradient centrifugation. Naive CXCR3-negative and CXCR3-positive CD8+ T cells were flow-sorted on a FACSAria III. An RNeasy Mini Kit was used to extract total RNA from the sorted cells. The source of the sample is a study of CXCR3-negative and CXCR3-positive naive CD8 T cells (dated by TCRdb to about 2019). For the wider study: Roughly 130 million TRB reads were obtained in total, roughly 1.5 +/- 0.3 million reads per library. The diversity and physicochemical repertoire analyses included under 12 donors pooled from two independent experiments. TRBV-TRBJ cluster analysis included naive subsets from 5 donors and memory cells from 3 donors.

What the authors observed across the whole study: Within the same donor, TRBV-TRBJ usage looked similar between naive CXCR3-negative and CXCR3-positive cells, but memory cells had distinct patterns. Both naive subsets had comparably high repertoire diversity, while memory CD8+ T cells had much lower repertoire diversity. Because CXCR3 expression was partially decreased after cryopreservation, freshly isolated PBMCs were used for most assays. Because surface CD5, which is linked to self-reactivity in mice, was comparable between the naive subsets, TCR interaction strength was also inferred from TRB CDR3 physicochemical properties. Compared with CXCR3-negative naive cells, CXCR3-positive naive cells had TRB CDR3s with higher hydrophobicity (lower Kidera factor 4), lower energy, and higher strength and volume indices.

Specimen: naive CXCR3- CD8+ T cells from blood. The sample's cell subset or site label is to be understood as: CD45RO-CCR7+CD27+CD95- naive CD8+ T cells lacking CXCR3 (TNR3-). The rearrangement joined TRBV5-1 to TRBJ1-2; TCRdb names TRBD1, which stays unverified in the absence of DNA. The TCR sequence derives from a human donor in good health. Some clones in this sample may be carry-over from other donors' samples. The CDR3 region has the sequence CASSSGTDYGYTF.